This T cell receptor beta chain was found in a study of T cell changes during pregnancy in multiple sclerosis. Sequenced by immunoSEQ multiplex PCR; TCRdb stores in-frame clones only, minus some. The data hold over 65,000 clones, with roughly nine tenths observed a single time. This clone was seen only a few times. CDR1 is MNHEY and CDR2 is SMNVEV in the germline V gene (reference sequence). V was trimmed by 7 bases and J by 5 bases, leaving 14 bases between them. The CDR3 contains 13 residues. The chain recombines TRBV27 with TRBJ1-1; D gene uncertain. The sequences come from peripheral blood, collected in the first trimester of pregnancy. This TCR was sampled from a female donor with multiple sclerosis, enrolled in a pregnancy study. CDR3 sequence: CASTQPWETEAFF. For the CDR3, the DNA is TGTGCCAGCACACAGCCCTGGGAGACTGAAGCTTTCTTT.